The clone carrying this TCR beta chain appeared a few times. The source of the sample is a study of blood T cell repertoires in COVID-19. The overall study: Samples representing acute and convalescent COVID-19 were sourced from the United States, Italy and Spain. Sources were T cells, B-cell-depleted T cells, or PBMCs; the material itself was cDNA or gDNA.

Germline V gene sequence: CDR1 SGHRS, CDR2 YFSETQ. This CDR3 contains 13 residues. V dropped 5 bases and J dropped 5 bases, with 13 bases sitting between them. Participants came from some 26 US areas, aged about 18 to 95 years. Produced via immunoSEQ multiplex PCR; TCRdb's table is partial and in-frame only. Of approximately 150,000 clones detected, roughly 85% appear once; the ten largest clones hold around 17%. The rearrangement uses TRBV5-1 and TRBJ2-5; the D gene is possibly TRBD2 (7 bases). The TCR sequence derives from an older woman in a cohort exposed to, infected with or recovered from COVID-19 (not recorded which). Sample: PBMCs or T cells enriched from blood (not recorded which). The chain's CDR3 is CASSYREGETQYF. The CDR3 DNA reads as TGCGCCAGCAGTTACAGGGAGGGGGAGACCCAGTACTTC.